The 18 T cell receptor beta chains below all came from one sample that was sequenced in a study of blood T cells in healthy people across ages (dated by TCRdb to about 2015). Preparation of the library involved 5' RACE. A second about 7 to 12 cycle PCR used a sample-barcoded 5' primer and a J-beta primer mix. TCRdb reprocessing: public reads trimmed at Q25 with fastp, clones called with MiXCR, in-frame beta chains kept. Every CDR3 protein is listed once, alongside the most common genes and DNA of its rows. This sample comprises some 1,800,000 distinct CDR3 sequences, about 39% of them detected only once. In total, the top ten clones hold roughly 23% of the sample. Sequencing was carried out using blood. The receptors were sampled from a human donor in good health.

The gene calls are TRBV5-1 and TRBJ2-2, with D possibly TRBD1 on 7 matching bases. V dropped 7 bases and J dropped 5 bases, with 15 bases sitting between them. The CDR3 covers 14 residues. CDR1 and CDR2 (germline): SGHRS, YFSETQ. CDR3 nucleotide sequence: TGCGCCAGCGAACAGGCAGGGGGGACCGGGGAGCTGTTTTTT. This translates into CASEQAGGTGELFF. Full variable domain (rest looked up from reference TRBV5-1 and TRBJ2-2): KAGVTQTPRYLIKTRGQQVTLSCSPISGHRSVSWYQQTPGQGLQFLFEYFSETQRNKGNFPGRFSGRQFSNSRSEMNVSTLELGDSALYLCASEQAGGTGELFFGEGSRLTVL.

This clonotype has a handful of counts. The chain couples TRBV7-3 to TRBJ1-1; D not certain. Germline CDR1 SGHTA, CDR2 FQGTGA. V was pared by 5 bases and J by 0 bases, with 19 bases between. The CDR3 is 17 amino acids. CDR3 DNA: TGTGCCAGCAGCCTTCAGCCGGTAACATCGATGAACACTGAAGCTTTCTTT. Its protein product is CASSLQPVTSMNTEAFF.

This clonotype was picked up a small number of times. The V call is TRBV19, the J call TRBJ1-5; D unresolved. Looked up from germline, CDR1 is LNHDA and CDR2 is SQIVND (reference sequence). With 7 bases removed from V and 2 bases from J, the gap between germline ends came to 12 bases. The CDR3 contains 14 residues. The CDR3 DNA reads TGTGCCAGTAATGAGCCCTGGGGCAATCAGCCCCAGCATTTT. Translating gives CASNEPWGNQPQHF.

A remark on this clonotype: One end of the junction does not line up with germline, which may come from a read error. This chain uses TRBV20-1 with TRBJ2-3; weak D call: TRBD1 (5 bases). The CDR3 covers 13 residues. Germline values: CDR1 DFQATT, CDR2 SNEGSKA (reference sequence). The CDR3 loop is CGAQDTYTDTQYF. The CDR3 nucleotides read TGCGGTGCTCAGGACACCTACACAGATACGCAGTATTTT.

In regard to this clonotype: Sequence at one end of the junction differs from germline and may be a read error. V is TRBV6-2 or TRBV6-3 and J is TRBJ2-7; 7 bases map to TRBD2. Germline-derived CDR1 and CDR2 are MNHEY and SVGEGT. The CDR3 covers 17 residues. For the CDR3, the DNA is TGTGCCGGCAGTTCCCCTGGCACAGCGGGGATCTCCTACGAGCAGTACTTC. Protein: CAGSSPGTAGISYEQYF.

This chain connects TRBV10-3 to TRBJ2-3; D tentatively reads TRBD1 or TRBD2 (7 bases each). V was shortened by 3 bases and J by 5 bases, with 18 bases between the two germline ends. This CDR3 region has 16 residues. Germline V gene sequence: CDR1 ENHRY, CDR2 SYGVKD. The CDR3 DNA sequence: TGTGCCATCAGTGACCAGATTCAGGGGGGGGGAGATACGCAGTATTTT. Translating gives CAISDQIQGGGDTQYF.

CDR3 in DNA: TGTGCCAGCAGCGGGAGGGACAGGGGGTTCAAGCAGTACTTC. Its translation: CASSGRDRGFKQYF. The rearrangement joins TRBV7-2 to TRBJ2-7, with 11 positions matching TRBD1. The CDR3 is made up of 14 amino acids. With V trimmed by 5 bases and J by 8 bases, 8 bases remained unmatched. Germline V gene data show CDR1 as SGHTA and CDR2 as FQGNSA.

The chain couples TRBV5-6 to TRBJ1-6; D might be TRBD1 (6 bases). The germline V and J ends were trimmed by 4 bases and 8 bases, with 19 bases remaining between them. Germline assignment: CDR1 SGHDT and CDR2 YYEEEE. The CDR3 sequence is 16 residues long. Here the CDR3 DNA reads TGTGCCAGCAGCCCGGACAGTCCGTGGATCGATTCACCCCTCCACTTT. Its protein is CASSPDSPWIDSPLHF.

This sequence joins TRBV10-3 and TRBJ2-5, with 7 nucleotides matching TRBD1. This CDR3 comprises 14 residues. CDR1 and CDR2 (germline): ENHRY, SYGVKD. Trimming removed 10 bases from V and 5 bases from J; junction bases left unmatched: 13. In DNA, the CDR3 is TGTGCCACTAGATTCGGGACAGATTTGGAGACCCAGTACTTC. It encodes CATRFGTDLETQYF.

The chain is built from TRBV6-1 and TRBJ1-2; D is ambiguous. The CDR3 runs 14 residues. The V end was cut by 5 bases, the J end by 7 bases, with 17 bases between. Germline values: CDR1 MNHNS, CDR2 SASEGT. As DNA, the CDR3 is TGTGCCAGCAGTTCGGGCTTTAGAGACTCTGGCTACACCTTC. Translation: CASSSGFRDSGYTF.

V and J are TRBV28 and TRBJ2-7; D ambiguous. Between the trimmed V and J ends, which lost 1 base and 2 bases, there was a span of 18 bases. Germline CDR1 and CDR2: MDHEN and SYDVKM. The CDR3 sequence is 17 residues long. The CDR3 DNA is TGTGCCAGCAGTTTATATGGTTTCCGGCTAAGACCCTACGAGCAGTACTTC. Amino acid sequence: CASSLYGFRLRPYEQYF.

The sample holds a few counts of this clonotype. J is TRBJ1-2 and V is TRBV9; D possibly corresponds to TRBD1 (5 bases). Germline V gives CDR1 SGDLS, CDR2 YYNGEE. The CDR3 runs 15 residues. The V and J ends lost 4 bases and 4 bases respectively, with 17 bases between them. The CDR3 DNA reads TGTGCCAGCAGCCTAGGGGACGGGGGACCCTATGGCTACACCTTC. Encoded protein: CASSLGDGGPYGYTF.

This clonotype was seen a few times. V and J are TRBV20-1 and TRBJ2-4; TRBD2 agrees at 10 bases. The end of the DNA is better explained by TRBJ2-7, so the J call may be wrong. The CDR3 extends over 14 amino acids. Germline V gene data show CDR1 as DFQATT and CDR2 as SNEGSKA (reference sequence). CDR3 in amino acids: CSALSGGATYEQYF. The CDR3 nucleotides read TGCAGTGCTCTCAGCGGGGGGGCCACCTACGAGCAGTACTTC.

This clonotype was detected a few times. This sequence joins TRBV4-2 and TRBJ2-3, with TRBD2 identical over 8 bases. The CDR3 is made up of 17 amino acids. The V segment lost 0 bases and the J segment 2 bases; nucleotides outside the gene matches: 7. CDR1 is LGHNA and CDR2 is YNFKEQ in the germline V gene. CDR3 DNA: TGTGCCAGCAGCCAAGATTTGGTAGCGGGGTTCACAGATACGCAGTATTTT. It is translated as CASSQDLVAGFTDTQYF.

The gene calls are TRBV4-2 and TRBJ2-1; D not certain. Trimming stripped 1 base from V and 3 bases from J, with 7 bases between. Germline V gene lookup returns CDR1 LGHNA and CDR2 YNFKEQ. The CDR3 has 14 residues. The CDR3 loop reads CASSQGSIYNEQFF. The CDR3 nucleotides read TGTGCCAGCAGCCAAGGGTCAATCTACAATGAGCAGTTCTTC.

A few counts support this clonotype. The chain has TRBV7-9 and TRBJ1-5, with TRBD1 identical over 7 bases. V trimming: 2 bases; J trimming: 7 bases; junction bases outside the gene matches: 8. CDR1 SEHNR and CDR2 FQNEAQ come from the germline V gene (reference sequence). This CDR3 has 15 residues. This CDR3 reads CASSLTGTEGQPQHF. For the CDR3, the DNA is TGTGCCAGCAGCTTAACGGGGACAGAGGGGCAGCCCCAGCATTTT.

The rearrangement uses TRBV12-3 or TRBV12-4 and TRBJ1-2; D is possibly TRBD1 (6 bases). The CDR3 has 14 amino acids. V dropped 4 bases and J dropped 1 base, with 10 bases sitting between them. The CDR3 loop is CASSWDIYNYGYTF. In DNA form, the CDR3 reads TGTGCCAGCAGTTGGGACATCTATAACTATGGCTACACCTTC.

DNA of the CDR3: TGTGCCAGCGGCCTAAGGACGGATGAAAAACTGTTTTTT. It specifies CASGLRTDEKLFF. The rearrangement uses TRBV5-6 and TRBJ1-4; D gene unclear. Germline loops: CDR1 SGHDT, CDR2 YYEEEE. The CDR3 extends over 13 amino acids. The V and J ends lost 7 bases and 6 bases respectively, with 13 bases between them.